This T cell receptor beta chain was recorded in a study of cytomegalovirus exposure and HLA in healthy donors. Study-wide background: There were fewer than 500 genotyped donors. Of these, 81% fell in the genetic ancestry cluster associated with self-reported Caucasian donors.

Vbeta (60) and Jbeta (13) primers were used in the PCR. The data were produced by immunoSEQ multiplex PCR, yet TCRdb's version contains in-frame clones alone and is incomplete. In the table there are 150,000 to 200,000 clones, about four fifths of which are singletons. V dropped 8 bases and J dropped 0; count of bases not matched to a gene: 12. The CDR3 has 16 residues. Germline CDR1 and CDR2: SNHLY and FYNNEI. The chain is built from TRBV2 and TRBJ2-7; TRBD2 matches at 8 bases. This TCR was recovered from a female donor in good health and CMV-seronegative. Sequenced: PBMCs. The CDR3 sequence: CASFGAGRGDSYEQYF. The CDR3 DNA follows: TGTGCCAGCTTTGGGGCGGGGCGGGGGGACTCCTACGAGCAGTACTTC.